The clone carrying this TCR beta chain came up a few times. Its target is not known. Only in-frame clones appear in the TCRdb table, and some are missing; sequencing was by immunoSEQ multiplex PCR. The table has about 350,000 clones, 75% to 90% seen once. The V gene lost 6 bases and the J gene lost 5 bases, with 14 bases spanning the gap. The germline V gene encodes CDR1 SGHTA and CDR2 FQGNSA. This CDR3 has 14 amino acids. This specimen belongs to a study of Ad26.COV2.S vaccination and SARS-CoV-2 variants. Study summary: A COV1001 Ad26.COV2.S trial-arm participant provided the sample. By the intramuscular route, Ad26.COV2.S was given once, or twice 56 days apart.

General study results and limits: The TCR breadth and depth analyses may have understated or missed part of the total T cell responses.

Treatment here: around 19 received Ad26.COV2.S at low or high dose, single or two shots; about five received placebo; per-sample allocation not given. Sampling was done on day 63 after the first vaccine or placebo injection. The chain is built from TRBV7-2 and TRBJ1-5, with D possibly TRBD1 on 5 matching bases. This clonotype was obtained from a person aged 18-65 years who received the Ad26.COV2.S COVID-19 vaccine or a placebo. Here the sequenced sample was peripheral blood, taken in a trial of Ad26.COV2.S vaccine versus placebo. DNA of the CDR3: TGTGCCAGCAGTGCTCGGGGGTCAGATCAGCCCCAGCATTTT. Amino acid sequence: CASSARGSDQPQHF.